A single sample is the source of the 26 T cell receptor beta chains below, sequenced in a study of CD8 T cells in Susac syndrome. Random-hexamer reverse transcription was applied to roughly 0.45 to 1 ug RNA. Using its own MiXCR run on the immunoSEQ multiplex PCR reads, TCRdb lists one record per CDR3 protein. Of about 400,000 distinct CDR3 sequences listed, 75% to 90% are singletons. Sequenced sample: CD8+ T cells from PBMCs. The receptors come from a human donor with multiple sclerosis.

The CDR3 is CASSIVAGSYEQYF. CDR3 nucleotides: TGTGCCAGTAGTATAGTAGCGGGGAGCTACGAGCAGTACTTC. The chain carries TRBV19 and TRBJ2-7; 8 bases fit TRBD2. Germline lookup yields CDR1 LNHDA and CDR2 SQIVND (reference sequence). This CDR3 is built from 14 residues. With V trimmed by 1 base and J by 3 bases, 2 bases remained unmatched.

This clonotype has more than one count but fewer than ten. The rearrangement joins TRBV6-1 to TRBJ2-1; TRBD2 might be the D (5 bases). Germline CDR1 is MNHNS and CDR2 is SASEGT. This CDR3 contains 15 residues. V was shortened by 6 bases and J by 0 bases, with 12 bases between the two germline ends. CDR3 sequence: CASSPSGISYNEQFF. The CDR3 DNA reads TGTGCCAGCAGCCCCTCCGGGATCTCCTACAATGAGCAGTTCTTC.

V and J are TRBV28 and TRBJ2-7; D is possibly TRBD2 (8 bases). The CDR3 runs to 16 residues. Trimming shortened V by 5 bases and J by 0 bases, and 17 bases separated the two germline ends. Germline assignment: CDR1 MDHEN and CDR2 SYDVKM. For the CDR3, the DNA is TGTGCCAGCAGTCAGGGGGGTAGCGGGGTCTCCTACGAGCAGTACTTC. Translated: CASSQGGSGVSYEQYF.

The chain joins TRBV27 to TRBJ2-7; TRBD2 agrees at 7 bases. Germline V lookup: CDR1 MNHEY, CDR2 SMNVEV (reference sequence). CDR3 length equals 14 residues. The V segment lost 6 bases and the J segment 3 bases; nucleotides outside the gene matches: 8. DNA of the CDR3: TGTGCCAGCAGACCCGGACTAGGGTTCTACGAGCAGTACTTC. The encoded protein is CASRPGLGFYEQYF.

The chain employs TRBV3-1 and TRBJ2-5; TRBD2 agrees at 7 bases. This CDR3 is built from 17 residues. With V trimmed by 1 base and J by 0 bases, 8 bases remained unmatched. Germline V gene sequence: CDR1 LGHDT, CDR2 YNNKEL (reference sequence). CDR3 sequence: CASSQGAASGDQETQYF. The CDR3 DNA follows: TGTGCCAGCAGCCAAGGAGCGGCTAGCGGTGACCAAGAGACCCAGTACTTC.

The chain joins TRBV24-1 to TRBJ2-7, with 8 bases fitting TRBD1. Germline CDR1 is KGHDR and CDR2 is SFDVKD. The CDR3 length is 13 residues. The V and J ends lost 3 bases and 5 bases, in that order; junction bases with no gene match: 2. CDR3 coding DNA: TGTGCCACCAGTGATGGACAGGGACACGAGCAGTACTTC. Protein sequence: CATSDGQGHEQYF.

This chain connects TRBV7-9 to TRBJ1-1; TRBD1 is a possible D gene (5 bases). Trimming removed 7 bases at V and 3 bases at J, with 18 bases between. Germline lookup yields CDR1 SEHNR and CDR2 FQNEAQ (reference sequence). This CDR3 is built from 15 residues. CDR3 protein: CASTSEWDEDTEAFF. In DNA, the CDR3 is TGTGCCAGCACCTCCGAATGGGACGAAGACACTGAAGCTTTCTTT.

J is TRBJ2-1 and V is TRBV4-1; 8 bases map to TRBD2. J lost 6 bases, V lost 4 bases, and 8 bases had no gene match. The CDR3 runs to 15 residues. Germline V gene lookup returns CDR1 MGHRA and CDR2 YSYEKL. The CDR3 here is CASSPPGTSGNEQFF. Written as DNA, the CDR3 is TGCGCCAGCAGCCCGCCCGGAACTAGCGGCAATGAGCAGTTCTTC.

Turning to this clonotype: At one of its ends the junction is not consistent with the germline gene, which may arise from a read error. V usage is TRBV4-1 and J usage is TRBJ2-6; tentative D call: TRBD2 (6 bases). This CDR3 comprises 14 residues. Germline CDR1 and CDR2: MGHRA and YSYEKL. As DNA, the CDR3 is TGCGCCAGCAGCCAAGAAACTAGCTTCAACGTCCTGATTTTC. Translated: CASSQETSFNVLIF.

This clonotype occurred a few times. The gene calls are TRBV19 and TRBJ2-1; D possibly matches TRBD1 or TRBD2 (6 bases each). The germline V and J ends were trimmed by 9 bases and 3 bases, with 15 bases remaining between them. Germline loops: CDR1 LNHDA, CDR2 SQIVND (reference sequence). This CDR3 has 14 residues. CDR3 bases: TGTGCCAGCGGGGGCCCCCCTTTCTACAATGAGCAGTTCTTC. Translation: CASGGPPFYNEQFF.

The chain combines TRBV19 with TRBJ2-1; D tentatively reads TRBD1 or TRBD2 (6 bases each). V lost 7 bases, J lost 5 bases, and 15 bases lay in between. The CDR3 has 14 amino acids. Germline V lookup: CDR1 LNHDA, CDR2 SQIVND (reference sequence). The CDR3 protein is CASNIGGTNNEQFF. CDR3 nucleotide sequence: TGTGCCAGTAACATAGGGGGGACGAACAATGAGCAGTTCTTC. Complete variable domain (other parts from reference TRBV19 and TRBJ2-1): DGGITQSPKYLFRKEGQNVTLSCEQNLNHDAMYWYRQDPGQGLRLIYYSQIVNDFQKGDIAEGYSVSREKKESFPLTVTSAQKNPTAFYLCASNIGGTNNEQFFGPGTRLTVL.

The V call is TRBV27, the J call TRBJ2-1; D is possibly TRBD1 (5 bases). V was trimmed by 6 bases and J by 10 bases, leaving 16 bases between them. CDR3 length equals 13 residues. The germline gives CDR1 MNHEY, CDR2 SMNVEV (reference sequence). CDR3: CASSHPRAREQFF. The CDR3 coding sequence is TGTGCCAGCAGCCACCCCAGGGCCCGGGAGCAGTTCTTC.

The chain is built from TRBV28 and TRBJ1-2; a possible D gene is TRBD1 (6 bases). Deletions cut 6 bases from V and 6 bases from J, with 14 bases between. The CDR3 loop spans 13 amino acids. Germline CDR1 is MDHEN and CDR2 is SYDVKM. The DNA of the CDR3 is TGTGCCAGCAGACCCCCAGGGGCTAATGGCTACACCTTC. It encodes CASRPPGANGYTF.

This chain connects TRBV2 to TRBJ2-5; D unclear. This CDR3 comprises 15 residues. Germline values: CDR1 SNHLY, CDR2 FYNNEI. V lost 7 bases, J lost 2 bases, and 17 bases lay in between. DNA for the CDR3: TGTGCCAGCATGCCCACTCCGTGGCCGCAAGAGACCCAGTACTTC. Translating gives CASMPTPWPQETQYF.

The CDR3 nucleotides are TGTGCCAGCAGTGAACCCCAGGCAGAGGACGGCACAGATACGCAGTATTTT. Its protein product is CASSEPQAEDGTDTQYF. This chain links TRBV6-1 with TRBJ2-3; D gene unclear. This CDR3 is 17 amino acids long. Trimming took 2 bases from V and 1 from J, leaving 16 bases between them. Germline CDR1 MNHNS, CDR2 SASEGT.

The chain has TRBV10-3 and TRBJ2-1, with TRBD1 matching 9 bases. Per the germline V gene, CDR1 is ENHRY and CDR2 is SYGVKD. The CDR3 loop spans 13 amino acids. V gave up 10 bases and J gave up 6 bases; unmatched junction bases: 7. The DNA of the CDR3 is TGTGCCACCGTTGGACAGGGGCTCAATGAGCAGTTCTTC. Translating it yields CATVGQGLNEQFF.

The chain's CDR3 is CASSYGLADSSYNEQFF. The CDR3 DNA follows: TGTGCCAGCAGCTACGGACTAGCGGACAGCTCCTACAATGAGCAGTTCTTC. The chain has TRBV7-6 and TRBJ2-1; 10 bases line up with TRBD2. Losses at the gene ends were 4 bases for V and 0 bases for J; bases not matched to a gene: 6. CDR3 length equals 17 residues. The germline V gene encodes CDR1 SGHVS and CDR2 FNYEAQ.

The chain joins TRBV5-4 to TRBJ2-3; no clear D. The V gene lost 3 bases and the J gene lost 5 bases, with 10 bases spanning the gap. CDR3 length: 13 residues. Looked up from germline, CDR1 is SGHNT and CDR2 is YYREEE (reference sequence). The CDR3 DNA follows: TGTGCCAGCAGCTCTACTGGTTTAGATACGCAGTATTTT. Its translation: CASSSTGLDTQYF.

The DNA of the CDR3 is TGTGCCAGCAGCCGGCGGGACAGCATGTCCCAATGGTACAATGAGCAGTTCTTC. This gives the protein CASSRRDSMSQWYNEQFF. The V call is TRBV7-9, the J call TRBJ2-1, with TRBD1 as a possible D gene (7 bases). Germline loops: CDR1 SEHNR, CDR2 FQNEAQ (reference sequence). V lost 5 bases, J lost 4 bases, and 24 bases lay in between. The CDR3 sequence is 18 residues long. Drawing the rest from reference TRBV7-9 and TRBJ2-1, the complete variable domain is DTGVSQNPRHKITKRGQNVTFRCDPISEHNRLYWYRQTLGQGPEFLTYFQNEAQLEKSRLLSDRFSAERPKGSFSTLEIQRTEQGDSAMYLCASSRRDSMSQWYNEQFFGPGTRLTVL.

The rearrangement joins TRBV4-1 to TRBJ2-2; the D gene is possibly TRBD1 (6 bases). Germline V gene sequence: CDR1 MGHRA, CDR2 YSYEKL. This CDR3 contains 11 residues. Trimming removed 8 bases from V and 7 bases from J, with 8 bases in between. The DNA of the CDR3 is TGCGCCAGCCGACAGGACGGGGAGCTGTTTTTT. The encoded protein is CASRQDGELFF.

The chain is built from TRBV6-1 and TRBJ2-7, with 14 bases aligning to TRBD2. CDR3 length: 14 residues. The germline V gene encodes CDR1 MNHNS and CDR2 SASEGT. The trim removed 7 bases at V and 4 bases at J, leaving 3 bases unmatched. The CDR3 sequence is CASTGLAGGYEQYF. The CDR3 nucleotides read TGTGCCAGCACCGGACTAGCGGGAGGATACGAGCAGTACTTC.

CDR3 in amino acids: CASSETGAGTGELFF. The CDR3 DNA sequence: TGTGCCAGCAGTGAGACAGGGGCCGGCACCGGGGAGCTGTTTTTT. The chain recombines TRBV6-4 with TRBJ2-2; 8 nucleotides align to TRBD1. The CDR3 consists of 15 residues. Germline V gene data show CDR1 as MRHNA and CDR2 as SNTAGT. With V trimmed by 3 bases and J by 4 bases, 4 bases remained unmatched.

The chain employs TRBV27 and TRBJ2-1, with D unclear. The CDR3 is made up of 11 amino acids. The germline V gene encodes CDR1 MNHEY and CDR2 SMNVEV (reference sequence). Trimming left V 1 base short and J 9 bases short, with 4 bases between. The chain's CDR3 is CASSLFGEQFF. For the CDR3, the DNA is TGTGCCAGCAGTTTATTTGGTGAGCAGTTCTTC.

V gene TRBV4-2 combines with J gene TRBJ2-3; the D is unclear. The CDR3 consists of 15 residues. V was cut by 0 bases and J by 2 bases, with 9 bases left in between. Germline values: CDR1 LGHNA, CDR2 YNFKEQ. The CDR3 loop is CASSQDPDLTDTQYF. Here the CDR3 DNA reads TGTGCCAGCAGCCAAGATCCAGACCTCACAGATACGCAGTATTTT.

V usage is TRBV28 and J usage is TRBJ2-5; D is possibly TRBD2 (5 bases). V was trimmed by 11 bases and J by 0 bases, leaving 13 bases between them. The CDR3 loop spans 13 amino acids. The V gene's germline CDR1 is MDHEN and CDR2 SYDVKM. The CDR3 nucleotides read TGTGCCGCATGGCAGGAGGACCAAGAGACCCAGTACTTC. Protein sequence: CAAWQEDQETQYF.

The chain is built from TRBV5-1 and TRBJ2-7, with 7 positions matching TRBD2. V dropped 4 bases and J dropped 3; count of bases not matched to a gene: 4. Germline CDR1 and CDR2: SGHRS and YFSETQ. This CDR3 is 13 amino acids long. CDR3 DNA sequence: TGCGCCAGCAGCAAGATAGCGGGCTACGAGCAGTACTTC. This translates into CASSKIAGYEQYF.